Detailed here is one TCR beta chain. The entry originates in a study of blood T cell repertoires in COVID-19. Sequencing used immunoSEQ multiplex PCR; TCRdb keeps in-frame clones, though not all of them. Among roughly 380,000 clones listed, 70% to 90% were seen once. V lost 6 bases, J lost 2 bases, and 11 bases lay in between. This CDR3 contains 14 residues. CDR1 MNHNS and CDR2 SASEGT come from the germline V gene. The V gene is TRBV6-1, the J gene TRBJ2-1; unclear D gene. The specimen sequenced was peripheral blood. This receptor was taken from a woman aged 40 to 50 with COVID-19, enrolled during active disease. CDR3: CASRPYRTYNEQFF. The CDR3 DNA is TGTGCCAGCAGGCCCTACAGAACCTACAATGAGCAGTTCTTC.